This T cell receptor (beta chain) was identified during a study of T cell repertoires in cytomegalovirus infection. V was clipped by 6 bases and J by 0 bases, with 24 bases between them. The germline V gene encodes CDR1 DFQATT and CDR2 SNEGSKA (reference sequence). The CDR3 runs to 17 residues. TCRdb analysed the reads with MiXCR anew, one entry per CDR3 protein. The repertoire holds roughly 500,000 distinct CDR3 sequences, with more than 30% as singletons. Study-level findings and limits: CMV carriers having the relevant HLA were flagged by cumulative public TCR beta family frequency. CMV-specific HLA-C-restricted TCR beta clonotypes dominated the ex vivo response.

With regard to this clonotype: What it binds is unknown.

The source was cultured PBMCs, collected from culture after CMV antigen stimulation. This chain links TRBV20-1 with TRBJ2-7, with D tentatively TRBD1 or TRBD2 (5 bases each). This sequence was found in a human donor in good health (CMV status not recorded). Some clones in this sample may be carry-over from other donors' samples. CDR3 sequence (DNA): TGCAGTGCCCAGGGTGGGAGACAGAACCCAACCTCCTACGAGCAGTACTTC. The encoded protein is CSAQGGRQNPTSYEQYF.